This T cell receptor (beta chain) was obtained from a study of T cell repertoires in Merkel cell carcinoma (dated by TCRdb to the late 2010s). A note on the overall study: The study excluded patients who had received intralesional immunotherapy or systemic immune checkpoint blockade before the biopsy. MCPyV-specific clonotypes were first defined by tetramer sorting, cloning and paired TCR sequencing of expanded tumor-infiltrating lymphocytes. Inclusion required a diagnosis of MCPyV-positive Merkel cell carcinoma and successful in vitro expansion of tumor-infiltrating lymphocytes.

TRB CDR3 sequencing and data processing of tumor genomic DNA were performed with the immunoSEQ assay. Held by TCRdb, this immuneACCESS table contains in-frame sequences only and omits some clones. Under half of the omission traces to an unresolved V gene where checked; the cause of the rest is unknown. This sample has fewer than 15,000 clones in its table, and roughly 71% of those were observed once. The biggest ten clones account for 17% of the sample. Each study subject had MCPyV-positive Merkel cell carcinoma confirmed by biopsy and had serum antibodies to T-antigen that tested positive. Genomic DNA was extracted from about six adjacent 10-micron frozen tumor sections without any cell sorting or culture. About 5 x 5 x 5 mm of tumor biopsy tissue was frozen in optimal cutting temperature compound. In the frozen biopsy, scout sections stained with hematoxylin and eosin confirmed abundant Merkel cell carcinoma and infiltrating cells.

The germline V gene yields SGHVS for CDR1 and FQNEAQ for CDR2. Including the terminal cysteine and phenylalanine, the CDR3 comprises 14 residues. CDR3 DNA is the only sequence kept; it has 42 bases, read in frame from the first base. V is cut by 3 bases and J by 2 bases, and the space between the germline ends is 10 bases. In the case of this clone: This clone's antigen is unknown. The sample holds no much larger clone one base away, and base qualities are not on file.

Overall study outcomes, separate from this receptor: The study did not examine normal tissue biopsies.

The receptor comes from an adult with Merkel cell carcinoma. Sequenced input: tumor tissue. Rearrangement joined TRBV7-8 to TRBJ1-1; too little of a D gene remains to name it. The CDR3 corresponds to CASSFPGGNTEAFF. Here is the DNA: TGTGCCAGCAGCTTCCCGGGAGGAAACACTGAAGCTTTCTTT.